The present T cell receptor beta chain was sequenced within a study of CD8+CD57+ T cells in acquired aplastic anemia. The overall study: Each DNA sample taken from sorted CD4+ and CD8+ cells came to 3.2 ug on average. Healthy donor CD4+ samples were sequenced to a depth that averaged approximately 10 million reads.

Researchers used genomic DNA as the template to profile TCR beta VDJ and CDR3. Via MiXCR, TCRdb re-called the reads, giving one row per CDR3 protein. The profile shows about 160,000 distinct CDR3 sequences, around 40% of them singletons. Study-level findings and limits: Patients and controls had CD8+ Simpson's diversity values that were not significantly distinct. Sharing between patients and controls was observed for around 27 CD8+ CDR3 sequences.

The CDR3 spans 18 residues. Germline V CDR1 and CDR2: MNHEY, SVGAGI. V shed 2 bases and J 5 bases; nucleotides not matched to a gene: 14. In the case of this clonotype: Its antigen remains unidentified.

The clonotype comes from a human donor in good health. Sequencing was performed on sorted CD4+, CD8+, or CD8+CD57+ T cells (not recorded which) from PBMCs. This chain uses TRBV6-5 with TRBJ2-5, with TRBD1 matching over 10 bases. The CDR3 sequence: CASSYLSPDRGQRETQYF. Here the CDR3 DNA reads TGTGCCAGCAGTTACCTATCCCCCGACAGGGGGCAAAGGGAGACCCAGTACTTC.